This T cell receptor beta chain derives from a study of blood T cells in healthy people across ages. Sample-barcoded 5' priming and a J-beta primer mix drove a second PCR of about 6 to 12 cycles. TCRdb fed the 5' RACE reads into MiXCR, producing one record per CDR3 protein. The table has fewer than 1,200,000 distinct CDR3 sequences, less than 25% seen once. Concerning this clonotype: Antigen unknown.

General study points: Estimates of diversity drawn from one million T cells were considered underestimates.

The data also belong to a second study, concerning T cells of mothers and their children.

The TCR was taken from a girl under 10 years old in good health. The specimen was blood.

The CDR3 loop reads CASSLTGYGVSYTF. DNA for the CDR3: TGTGCCAGCAGCTTGACAGGTTACGGTGTTAGCTACACCTTC. The genes are TRBV7-9 and TRBJ1-2; D might be TRBD1 (6 bases). Per the germline V gene, CDR1 is SEHNR and CDR2 is FQNEAQ (reference sequence). This CDR3 is built from 14 residues. V was cut by 3 bases and J by 9 bases, with 17 bases left in between.